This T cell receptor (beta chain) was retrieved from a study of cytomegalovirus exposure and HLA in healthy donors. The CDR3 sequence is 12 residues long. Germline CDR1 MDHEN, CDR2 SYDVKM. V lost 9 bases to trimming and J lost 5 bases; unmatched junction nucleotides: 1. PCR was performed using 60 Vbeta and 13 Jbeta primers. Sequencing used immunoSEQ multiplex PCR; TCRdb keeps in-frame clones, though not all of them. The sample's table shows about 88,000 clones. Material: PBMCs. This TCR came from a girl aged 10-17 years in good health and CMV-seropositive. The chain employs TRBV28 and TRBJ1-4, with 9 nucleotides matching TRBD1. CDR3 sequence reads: CASTGGNEKLFF. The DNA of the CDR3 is TGTGCCAGTACAGGGGGCAATGAAAAACTGTTTTTT.